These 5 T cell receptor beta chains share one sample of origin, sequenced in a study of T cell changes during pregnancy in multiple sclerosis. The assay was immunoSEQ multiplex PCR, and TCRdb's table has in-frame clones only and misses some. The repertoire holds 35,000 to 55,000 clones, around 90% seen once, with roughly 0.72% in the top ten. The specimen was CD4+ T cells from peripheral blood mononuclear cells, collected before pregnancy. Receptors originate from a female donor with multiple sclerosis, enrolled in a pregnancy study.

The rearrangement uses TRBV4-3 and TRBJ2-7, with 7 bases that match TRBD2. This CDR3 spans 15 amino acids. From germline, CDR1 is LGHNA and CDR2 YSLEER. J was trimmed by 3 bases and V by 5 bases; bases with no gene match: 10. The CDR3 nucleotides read TGCGCCAGCAGCAAACGGTTCCTAGCGGTCTACGAGCAGTACTTC. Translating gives CASSKRFLAVYEQYF.

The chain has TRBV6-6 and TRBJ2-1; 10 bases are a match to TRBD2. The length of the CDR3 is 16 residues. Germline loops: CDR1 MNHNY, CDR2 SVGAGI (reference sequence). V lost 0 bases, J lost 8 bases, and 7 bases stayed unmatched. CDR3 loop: CASSYSPKRGGDEQFF. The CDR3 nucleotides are TGTGCCAGCAGTTACTCGCCCAAGCGGGGGGGCGATGAGCAGTTCTTC.

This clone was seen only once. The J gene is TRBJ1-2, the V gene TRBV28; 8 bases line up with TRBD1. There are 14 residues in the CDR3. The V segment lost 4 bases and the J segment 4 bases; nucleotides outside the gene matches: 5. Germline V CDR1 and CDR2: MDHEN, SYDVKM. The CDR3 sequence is CASSYPGGGYGYTF. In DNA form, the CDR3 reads TGTGCCAGCAGTTACCCAGGGGGCGGCTATGGCTACACCTTC.

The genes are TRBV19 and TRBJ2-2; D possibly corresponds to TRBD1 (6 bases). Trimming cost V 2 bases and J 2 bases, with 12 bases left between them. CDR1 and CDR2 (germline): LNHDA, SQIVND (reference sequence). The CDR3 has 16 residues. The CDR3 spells CASSIMDRINTGELFF. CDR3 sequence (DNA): TGTGCCAGTAGTATAATGGACAGAATAAACACCGGGGAGCTGTTTTTT.

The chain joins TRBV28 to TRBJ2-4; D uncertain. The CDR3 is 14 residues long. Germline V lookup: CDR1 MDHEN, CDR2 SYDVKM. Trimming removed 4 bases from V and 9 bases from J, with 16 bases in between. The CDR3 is CASSSNTPGGIQYF. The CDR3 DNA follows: TGTGCCAGCAGTTCCAACACCCCCGGCGGCATTCAGTACTTC.